The next 5 T cell receptor beta chains were all read from a single sample in a study of T cell repertoires in cytomegalovirus infection (dated by TCRdb to between 2018 and 2021). The reads were generated on an Illumina HiSeq 1500. TCRdb took the public reads, trimmed them with fastp at Q25, ran MiXCR for clone calling and kept in-frame beta chains. Each CDR3 protein appears once, grouped with its most common genes and DNA. The table for this sample lists under 500,000 distinct CDR3 sequences; 42% of them were counted only once. The ten biggest clones cover about 45% of the sample. The sample's treatment or condition label, in plain terms: in vitro stimulation with specific CMV peptide epitopes to enrich CMV-specific T cells. Their antigen targets remain unknown. Specimen: cultured PBMCs, collected from culture after CMV antigen stimulation. Receptors were obtained from a human donor in good health (CMV status not recorded). Some clones in this sample may be carry-over from other donors' samples.

This clonotype has only one observation. This chain joins TRBV15 and TRBJ2-1; 11 nucleotides match TRBD2. This CDR3 is 14 amino acids long. CDR1 LNHNV and CDR2 YYDKDF come from the germline V gene (reference sequence). J gave up 10 bases and V 4 bases, and 6 bases lay outside the gene matches. This CDR3 is CATSNGLAGGEQFF. The CDR3 region has the DNA TGTGCCACCAGCAACGGACTAGCGGGCGGGGAGCAGTTCTTC.

This clonotype was counted many times. The chain carries TRBV7-8 and TRBJ2-3; the D gene could be TRBD1 or TRBD2 (5 bases each). There are 14 residues in the CDR3. V dropped 2 bases and J dropped 4 bases, with 10 bases sitting between them. The V gene's germline CDR1 is SGHVS and CDR2 FQNEAQ. The CDR3 region has the DNA TGTGCCAGCAGCTTAAATAGGGGAGCAGATACGCAGTATTTT. Protein product: CASSLNRGADTQYF.

CDR3 coding DNA: TGTGCCAGTAGTTCGTCAGTAGCGGGGGACCTGGAGACCCAGTACTTC. Protein: CASSSSVAGDLETQYF. V is TRBV19 and J is TRBJ2-5, with 9 bases aligning to TRBD2. This CDR3 has 16 residues. Germline-derived CDR1 and CDR2 are LNHDA and SQIVND (reference sequence). The ends lost 5 bases at V and 5 bases at J; junction bases unmatched: 12.

The table lists this clonotype with a few counts. The chain employs TRBV4-2 and TRBJ1-4; no firm D call. The V gene's germline CDR1 is LGHNA and CDR2 YNFKEQ. The CDR3 is 13 residues long. V was cut by 7 bases and J by 8 bases, with 14 bases left in between. The CDR3 sequence is CASTRSGMEKLFF. CDR3 nucleotides: TGTGCCAGCACTCGGTCGGGGATGGAAAAACTGTTTTTT.

This chain joins TRBV7-2 and TRBJ2-7; D is unresolved. Per germline, CDR1 SGHTA and CDR2 FQGNSA. The CDR3 runs 14 residues. The V and J ends lost 5 bases and 3 bases respectively, with 14 bases between them. The CDR3 nucleotides read TGTGCCAGCAGCCTTTCTAGGGTGAACTACGAGCAGTACTTC. Translation: CASSLSRVNYEQYF.